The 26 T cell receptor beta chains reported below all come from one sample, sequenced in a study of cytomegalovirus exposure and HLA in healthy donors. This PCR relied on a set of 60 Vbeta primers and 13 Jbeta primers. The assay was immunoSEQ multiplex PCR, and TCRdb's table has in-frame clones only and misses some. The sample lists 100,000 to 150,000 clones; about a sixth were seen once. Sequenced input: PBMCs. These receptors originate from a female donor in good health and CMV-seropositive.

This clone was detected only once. The CDR3, as DNA: TGTGCCAGCAGCCTAACAGCGAACACCGGGGAGCTGTTTTTT. This translates into CASSLTANTGELFF. V usage is TRBV27 and J usage is TRBJ2-2; no reliable D call. The CDR3 is 14 amino acids. V dropped 6 bases and J dropped 0 bases, with 8 bases sitting between them. Germline loops: CDR1 MNHEY, CDR2 SMNVEV (reference sequence).

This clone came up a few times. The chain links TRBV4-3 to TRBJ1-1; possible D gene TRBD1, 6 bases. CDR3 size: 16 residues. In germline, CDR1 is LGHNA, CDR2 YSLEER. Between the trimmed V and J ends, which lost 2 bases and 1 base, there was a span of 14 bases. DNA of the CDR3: TGCGCCAGCAGCCAAATTTGGGAACAGGGGAACACTGAAGCTTTCTTT. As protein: CASSQIWEQGNTEAFF.

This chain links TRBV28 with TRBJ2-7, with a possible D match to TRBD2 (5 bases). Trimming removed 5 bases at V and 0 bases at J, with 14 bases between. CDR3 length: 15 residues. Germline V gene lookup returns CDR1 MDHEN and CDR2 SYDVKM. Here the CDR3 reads CASSQLGGDSYEQYF. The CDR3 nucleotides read TGTGCCAGCAGTCAACTAGGCGGTGACTCCTACGAGCAGTACTTC.

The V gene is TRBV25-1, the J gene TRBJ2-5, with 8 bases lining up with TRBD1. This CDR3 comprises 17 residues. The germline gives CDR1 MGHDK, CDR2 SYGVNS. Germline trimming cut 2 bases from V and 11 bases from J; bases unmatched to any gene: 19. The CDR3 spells CASSEPSFTGTGVEQYF. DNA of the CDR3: TGTGCCAGCAGTGAACCTTCCTTCACCGGGACAGGAGTGGAGCAGTACTTC.

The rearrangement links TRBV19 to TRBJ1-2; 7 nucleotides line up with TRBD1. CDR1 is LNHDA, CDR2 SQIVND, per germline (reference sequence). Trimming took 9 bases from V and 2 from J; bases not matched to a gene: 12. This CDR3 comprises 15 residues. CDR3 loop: CASIITGTANYGYTF. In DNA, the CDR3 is TGTGCCAGCATTATAACCGGGACAGCAAACTATGGCTACACCTTC. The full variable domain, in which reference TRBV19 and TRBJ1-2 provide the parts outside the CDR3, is DGGITQSPKYLFRKEGQNVTLSCEQNLNHDAMYWYRQDPGQGLRLIYYSQIVNDFQKGDIAEGYSVSREKKESFPLTVTSAQKNPTAFYLCASIITGTANYGYTFGSGTRLTVV.

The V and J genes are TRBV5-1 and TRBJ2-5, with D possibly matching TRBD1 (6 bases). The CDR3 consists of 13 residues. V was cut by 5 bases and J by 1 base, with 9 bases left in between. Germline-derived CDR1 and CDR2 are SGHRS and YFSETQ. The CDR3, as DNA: TGCGCCAGCAGGGGACAAACCCAAGAGACCCAGTACTTC. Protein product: CASRGQTQETQYF.

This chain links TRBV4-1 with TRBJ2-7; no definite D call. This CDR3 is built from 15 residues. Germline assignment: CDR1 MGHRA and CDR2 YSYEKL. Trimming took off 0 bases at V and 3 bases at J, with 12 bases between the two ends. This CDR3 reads CASSQDWPHVYEQYF. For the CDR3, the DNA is TGCGCCAGCAGCCAAGATTGGCCCCACGTCTACGAGCAGTACTTC.

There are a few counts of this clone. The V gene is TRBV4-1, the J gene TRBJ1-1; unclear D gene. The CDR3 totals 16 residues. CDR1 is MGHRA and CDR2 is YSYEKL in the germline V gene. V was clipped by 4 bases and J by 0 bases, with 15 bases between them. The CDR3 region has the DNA TGCGCCAGCAGCCGAAACCTAGTACGGATGAACACTGAAGCTTTCTTT. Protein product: CASSRNLVRMNTEAFF.

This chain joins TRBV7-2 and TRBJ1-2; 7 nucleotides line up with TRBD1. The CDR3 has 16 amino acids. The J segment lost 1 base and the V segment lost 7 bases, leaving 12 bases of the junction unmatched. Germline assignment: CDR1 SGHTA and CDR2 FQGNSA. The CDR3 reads CASNFGGQQGNYGYTF. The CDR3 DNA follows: TGTGCCAGCAATTTCGGGGGACAGCAGGGTAACTATGGCTACACCTTC.

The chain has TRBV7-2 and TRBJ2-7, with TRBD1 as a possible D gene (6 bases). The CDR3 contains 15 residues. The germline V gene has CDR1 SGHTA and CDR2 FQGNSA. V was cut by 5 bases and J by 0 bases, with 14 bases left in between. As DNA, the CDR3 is TGTGCCAGCAGCCTGGACAGCTTCAGCTCCTACGAGCAGTACTTC. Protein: CASSLDSFSSYEQYF.

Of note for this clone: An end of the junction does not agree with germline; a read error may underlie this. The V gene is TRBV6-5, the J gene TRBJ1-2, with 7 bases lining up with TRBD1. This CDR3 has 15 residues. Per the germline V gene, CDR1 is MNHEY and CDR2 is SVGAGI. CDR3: CASSTDREANYCYTF. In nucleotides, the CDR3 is TGTGCCAGCAGTACCGACAGGGAAGCTAACTATTGCTACACCTTC.

The CDR3 here is CARRRTGASYNEQFF. CDR3 nucleotide sequence: TGTGCCAGAAGGCGAACAGGGGCTTCCTACAATGAGCAGTTCTTC. The genes are TRBV5-3 and TRBJ2-1, with TRBD1 matching 7 bases. TRBV5-3 counts as an open reading frame of uncertain function. The V and J ends lost 5 bases and 1 base, in that order; junction bases with no gene match: 6. The CDR3 runs to 15 residues.

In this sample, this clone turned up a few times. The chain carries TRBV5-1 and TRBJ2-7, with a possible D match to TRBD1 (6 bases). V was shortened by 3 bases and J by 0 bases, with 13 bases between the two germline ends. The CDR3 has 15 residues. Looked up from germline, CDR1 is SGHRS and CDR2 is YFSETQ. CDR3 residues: CASSSGTPSSYEQYF. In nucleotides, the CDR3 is TGCGCCAGCAGCTCCGGGACACCGAGCTCCTACGAGCAGTACTTC.

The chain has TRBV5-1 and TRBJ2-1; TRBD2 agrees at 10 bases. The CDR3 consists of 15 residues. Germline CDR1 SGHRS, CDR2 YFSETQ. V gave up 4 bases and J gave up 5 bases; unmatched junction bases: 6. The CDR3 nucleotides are TGCGCCAGCAGCACCAGCGGGGGGGCCCACAATGAGCAGTTCTTC. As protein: CASSTSGGAHNEQFF.

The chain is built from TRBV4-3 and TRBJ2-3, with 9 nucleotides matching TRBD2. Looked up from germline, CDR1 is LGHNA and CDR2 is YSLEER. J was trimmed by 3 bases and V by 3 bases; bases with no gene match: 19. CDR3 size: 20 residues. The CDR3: CASSHEVLAGREYSTDTQYF. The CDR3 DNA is TGCGCCAGCAGCCACGAAGTCCTAGCGGGAAGGGAGTACAGTACAGATACGCAGTATTTT.

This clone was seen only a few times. This CDR3 reads CSGSGTRGNEQFF. DNA for the CDR3: TGCAGCGGATCCGGGACTAGAGGTAATGAGCAGTTCTTC. The V call is TRBV29-1, the J call TRBJ2-1; 8 positions agree with TRBD2. The V segment lost 7 bases and the J segment 7 bases; nucleotides outside the gene matches: 9. CDR3 length equals 13 residues. CDR1 and CDR2 (germline): SQVTM, ANQGSEA.

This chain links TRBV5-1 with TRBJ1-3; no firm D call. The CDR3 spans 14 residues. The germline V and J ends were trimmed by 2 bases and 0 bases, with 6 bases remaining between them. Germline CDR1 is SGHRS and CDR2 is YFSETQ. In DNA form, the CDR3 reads TGCGCCAGCAGCTTTGAGAGCTCTGGAAACACCATATATTTT. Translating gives CASSFESSGNTIYF.

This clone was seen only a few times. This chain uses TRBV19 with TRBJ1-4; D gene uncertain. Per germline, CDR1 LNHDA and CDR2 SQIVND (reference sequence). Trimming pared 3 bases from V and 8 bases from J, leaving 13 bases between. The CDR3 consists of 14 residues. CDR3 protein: CASSMTPAGEKLFF. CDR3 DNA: TGTGCCAGTAGTATGACCCCAGCGGGGGAAAAACTGTTTTTT.

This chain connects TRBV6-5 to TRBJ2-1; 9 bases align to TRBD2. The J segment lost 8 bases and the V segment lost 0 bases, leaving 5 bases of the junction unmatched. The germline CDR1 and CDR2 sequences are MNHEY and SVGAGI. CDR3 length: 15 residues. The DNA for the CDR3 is TGTGCCAGCAGTTACTCAGTTAGCGGGAGCGATGAGCAGTTCTTC. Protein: CASSYSVSGSDEQFF.

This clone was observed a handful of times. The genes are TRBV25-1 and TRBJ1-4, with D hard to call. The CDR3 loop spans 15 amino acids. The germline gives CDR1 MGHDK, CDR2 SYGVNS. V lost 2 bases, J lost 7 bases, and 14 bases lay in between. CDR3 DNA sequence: TGTGCCAGCAGTGAAATTGTGGGCGCGGGTGAAAAACTGTTTTTT. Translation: CASSEIVGAGEKLFF.

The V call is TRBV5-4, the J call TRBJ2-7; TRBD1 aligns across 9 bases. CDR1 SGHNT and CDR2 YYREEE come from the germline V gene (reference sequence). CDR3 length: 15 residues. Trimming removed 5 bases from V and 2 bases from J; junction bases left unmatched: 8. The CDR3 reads CASSYKGQGTYEQYF. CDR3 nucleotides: TGTGCCAGCAGTTATAAAGGACAGGGGACCTACGAGCAGTACTTC. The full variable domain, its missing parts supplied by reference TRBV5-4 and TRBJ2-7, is ETGVTQSPTHLIKTRGQQVTLRCSSQSGHNTVSWYQQALGQGPQFIFQYYREEENGRGNFPPRFSGLQFPNYSSELNVNALELDDSALYLCASSYKGQGTYEQYFGPGTRLTVT.

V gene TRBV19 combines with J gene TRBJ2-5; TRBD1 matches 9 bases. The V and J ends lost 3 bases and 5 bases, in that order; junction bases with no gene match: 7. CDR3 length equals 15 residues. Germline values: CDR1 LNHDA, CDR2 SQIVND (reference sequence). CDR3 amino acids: CASSIGTGGEETQYF. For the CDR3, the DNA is TGTGCCAGTAGTATCGGTACAGGGGGCGAGGAGACCCAGTACTTC.

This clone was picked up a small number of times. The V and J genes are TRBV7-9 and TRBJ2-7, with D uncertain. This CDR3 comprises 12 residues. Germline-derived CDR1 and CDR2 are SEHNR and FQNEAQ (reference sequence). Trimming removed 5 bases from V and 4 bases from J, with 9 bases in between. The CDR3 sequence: CASSANRYEQYF. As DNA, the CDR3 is TGTGCCAGCAGCGCCAACAGATACGAGCAGTACTTC.

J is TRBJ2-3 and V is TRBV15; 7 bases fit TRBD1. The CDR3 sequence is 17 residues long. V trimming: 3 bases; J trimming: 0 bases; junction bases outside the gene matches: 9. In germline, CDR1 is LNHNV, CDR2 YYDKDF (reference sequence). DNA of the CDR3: TGTGCCACCAGCAGCCTACGACAGGGTGCTAGCACAGATACGCAGTATTTT. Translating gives CATSSLRQGASTDTQYF.

The CDR3 loop reads CASSLLAGGYNEQFF. The CDR3 nucleotides are TGTGCCAGCAGCTTATTAGCGGGAGGTTACAATGAGCAGTTCTTC. The rearrangement joins TRBV7-2 to TRBJ2-1; TRBD2 agrees at 10 bases. V dropped 2 bases and J dropped 4; count of bases not matched to a gene: 2. Germline CDR1 is SGHTA and CDR2 is FQGNSA. The CDR3 runs 15 residues.

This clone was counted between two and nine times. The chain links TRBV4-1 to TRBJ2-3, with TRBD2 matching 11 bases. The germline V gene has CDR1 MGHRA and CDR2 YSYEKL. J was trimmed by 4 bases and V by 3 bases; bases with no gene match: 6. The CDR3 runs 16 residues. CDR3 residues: CASSQVAGGPPDTQYF. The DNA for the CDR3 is TGCGCCAGCAGCCAGGTAGCGGGAGGGCCCCCAGATACGCAGTATTTT.